This T cell receptor beta chain came from a study of post-analysis software for immune sequencing data. Prepared TCR beta cDNA libraries contained unique molecular identifiers. TCRdb reprocessed the PCR reads with MiXCR, giving one entry per CDR3 protein. The table includes hundreds of thousands of distinct CDR3 sequences, 40% to 50% detected once. About this clonotype itself: The antigen is unknown.

Regarding the study as a whole: Included in a set of roughly five TRBV segments more frequent in patients than controls were TRBV5-6, TRBV5-1 and TRBV20-1.

The V gene's germline CDR1 is SGHTA and CDR2 FQGNSA. V lost 5 bases to trimming and J lost 1 base; unmatched junction nucleotides: 5. This CDR3 spans 15 amino acids. Specimen: blood. This TCR was sampled from a girl between 5 and 17 years old with multiple sclerosis. This rearrangement joins TRBV7-2 to TRBJ2-7, with TRBD1 identical over 10 bases. The CDR3 DNA follows: TGTGCCAGCAGCACCGACAGGGGGCGATCCTACGAGCAGTACTTC. It is translated as CASSTDRGRSYEQYF.